The source of this T cell receptor beta chain is a study of blood T cell repertoires in COVID-19. Whole-study context: The United States, Italy and Spain provided the acute and convalescent COVID-19 samples. T cells, B-cell-depleted T cells, or PBMCs provided the cDNA or gDNA that served as material.

In the original workflow: Reference gene primers were amplified, and this amplification served to estimate nucleated cell counts. TCRdb's copy holds only in-frame clones and misses some; the assay was immunoSEQ multiplex PCR. That table is the source of V, J and clone size, and D and trimming were worked out from the DNA. Counted here are some 120,000 clones, about 89% occurring once; the ten biggest clones make up over 3.5%. Trimming took 7 bases from V and 1 from J, leaving 5 bases between them. The germline CDR1 and CDR2 sequences are LNHDA and SQIVND (reference sequence). CDR3 size: 13 residues. What was sequenced was peripheral blood. The V call is TRBV19, the J call TRBJ2-6; no definite D call. This receptor was identified in a woman aged 55-69 years with acute or convalescent COVID-19. Here the CDR3 DNA reads TGTGCCAGTAAAGCTTCTGGGGCCAACGTCCTGACTTTC. This codes for CASKASGANVLTF.